The 29 T cell receptor beta chains reported below all come from one sample, sequenced in a study of blood T cells in healthy people across ages. A J-beta primer mix and a sample-barcoded 5' primer were used in a second PCR of roughly 6 to 11 cycles. One entry per CDR3 protein results from TCRdb running MiXCR on the 5' RACE reads. The sample has over 700,000 distinct CDR3 sequences, less than 70% seen once. The sample taken for sequencing was blood. All receptors derive from an elderly man in good health.

The genes are TRBV10-2 and TRBJ2-7; D might be TRBD2 (5 bases). The V and J ends lost 7 bases and 7 bases respectively, with 14 bases between them. The CDR3 length is 12 residues. Germline V lookup: CDR1 WSHSY, CDR2 SAAADI. The CDR3 protein is CASKDPTGEQYF. The CDR3 DNA sequence: TGCGCCAGCAAGGATCCAACGGGGGAGCAGTACTTC.

This sequence joins TRBV20-1 and TRBJ2-7; D gene uncertain. The length of the CDR3 is 13 residues. Trimming took off 6 bases at V and 3 bases at J, with 15 bases between the two ends. Germline V gene sequence: CDR1 DFQATT, CDR2 SNEGSKA (reference sequence). The DNA for the CDR3 is TGCAGTGCCCAACCCAGGCCCCTCTACGAGCAGTACTTC. It codes for CSAQPRPLYEQYF.

There are a few counts of this clonotype. This rearrangement joins TRBV15 to TRBJ2-4; TRBD1 matches at 7 bases. CDR3 length equals 16 residues. The ends lost 4 bases at V and 4 bases at J; junction bases unmatched: 10. Looked up from germline, CDR1 is LNHNV and CDR2 is YYDKDF (reference sequence). The CDR3 sequence: CATSTTQGFRKNIQYF. The DNA for the CDR3 is TGTGCCACCAGCACAACACAGGGGTTTAGGAAAAACATTCAGTACTTC.

This rearrangement joins TRBV5-6 to TRBJ2-1; 8 positions agree with TRBD2. Germline V gene sequence: CDR1 SGHDT, CDR2 YYEEEE. V was clipped by 2 bases and J by 6 bases; unmatched bases: 4. This CDR3 has 14 amino acids. The CDR3, as DNA: TGTGCCAGCAGCTTAATGGGACTAGGCAATGAGCAGTTCTTC. Its translation: CASSLMGLGNEQFF.

The genes are TRBV12-3 or TRBV12-4 and TRBJ1-4; no clear D gene. The ends were cut back, 1 base at V and 5 bases at J, with 11 bases in the middle. The CDR3 totals 15 residues. The CDR3 here is CASSLGGKGNEKLFF. The CDR3 DNA is TGTGCCAGCAGTTTAGGCGGGAAGGGAAATGAAAAACTGTTTTTT.

V usage is TRBV7-2 and J usage is TRBJ2-1; D not resolved. This CDR3 has 12 amino acids. Germline V gene lookup returns CDR1 SGHTA and CDR2 FQGNSA. Trimming removed 1 base from V and 14 bases from J, with 12 bases in between. The CDR3 region has the DNA TGTGCCAGCAGCTTAGTGGAGCCCCGCGAGTTCTTC. Protein: CASSLVEPREFF.

V and J are TRBV20-1 and TRBJ2-3; the D is unclear. From germline, CDR1 is DFQATT and CDR2 SNEGSKA (reference sequence). With 3 bases removed from V and 14 bases from J, the gap between germline ends came to 24 bases. The CDR3 is 14 amino acids. The CDR3 sequence: CSASQTVGNRYAYF. The DNA of the CDR3 is TGCAGTGCTAGCCAAACGGTGGGAAACAGATACGCGTATTTT.

The rearrangement uses TRBV5-5 and TRBJ2-7; 8 bases match TRBD2. The length of the CDR3 is 19 residues. Germline V gene sequence: CDR1 SGHKS, CDR2 YYEKEE (reference sequence). Trimming cost V 5 bases and J 0 bases; bases outside gene matches: 19. The CDR3 sequence: CASSRQGGLAGLPSYEQYF. The CDR3 coding sequence is TGTGCCAGCAGTAGGCAGGGAGGGCTAGCGGGTCTACCCTCCTACGAGCAGTACTTC. The variable domain in full, completed from reference TRBV5-5 and TRBJ2-7, reads DAGVTQSPTHLIKTRGQQVTLRCSPISGHKSVSWYQQVLGQGPQFIFQYYEKEERGRGNFPDRFSARQFPNYSSELNVNALLLGDSALYLCASSRQGGLAGLPSYEQYFGPGTRLTVT.

On this clonotype: A single base separates this from a much larger clone, so it may be a read error. The gene calls are TRBV21-1 and TRBJ2-5; the table's D call of TRBD1 was not tested on the DNA. TRBV21-1 is recorded as a pseudogene. CDR3 size: 13 residues. The CDR3 spells CASTSGQQETQYF. DNA for the CDR3: TGTGCCAGCACCTCGGGACAGCAAGAGACCCAGTACTTC.

J is TRBJ2-3 and V is TRBV20-1; no firm D call. Germline CDR1 reads DFQATT; CDR2 reads SNEGSKA (reference sequence). The CDR3 loop spans 13 amino acids. Deletions cut 1 base from V and 3 bases from J, with 8 bases between. As DNA, the CDR3 is TGCAGTGCTAGAGGTCCAGGAACAGATACGCAGTATTTT. Amino acid sequence: CSARGPGTDTQYF.

The chain joins TRBV21-1 to TRBJ2-3; the DNA was not used to check the table's D call, TRBD1. TRBV21-1 has pseudogene status. The CDR3 is 16 residues long. The CDR3 protein is CASSKLPTGGHRYAYF. The CDR3 DNA is TGTGCCAGCAGCAAACTCCCCACAGGGGGTCACAGATACGCGTATTTT.

This clonotype was seen more than once but under ten times. The genes are TRBV5-4 and TRBJ2-7, with 7 bases lining up with TRBD1. V lost 4 bases, J lost 2 bases, and 9 bases stayed unmatched. This CDR3 has 15 residues. Germline values: CDR1 SGHNT, CDR2 YYREEE (reference sequence). The CDR3 sequence is CASSAEPGQTYEQYF. The CDR3 coding sequence is TGTGCCAGCAGCGCCGAACCGGGACAGACCTACGAGCAGTACTTC.

V gene TRBV5-1 combines with J gene TRBJ2-1, with TRBD1 identical over 8 bases. CDR3 length: 18 amino acids. CDR1 is SGHRS, CDR2 YFSETQ, per germline. The junction had 14 bases not matched to a gene; V was cut back by 0 bases and J by 6 bases. Written as DNA, the CDR3 is TGCGCCAGCAGCTTGGGGCAGGGGGCCTCCCTCTCTGGCAATGAGCAGTTCTTC. It translates to CASSLGQGASLSGNEQFF.

With regard to this clonotype: A much larger clone is a single base away; this may be a read error. This chain joins TRBV4-2 and TRBJ2-1; 8 bases align to TRBD2. Germline CDR1 is LGHNA and CDR2 is YNFKEQ. This CDR3 spans 16 amino acids. The CDR3 protein is CASSQVSGSSYDEQFF. The CDR3 DNA reads TGTGCCAGCAGCCAGGTGAGCGGGAGCTCCTACGATGAGCAGTTCTTC.

This rearrangement joins TRBV12-3 or TRBV12-4 to TRBJ2-1; D remains unclear. This CDR3 has 14 residues. V was shortened by 4 bases and J by 10 bases, with 17 bases between the two germline ends. The CDR3 DNA follows: TGTGCCAGCAGTTCATCGGACGGCTCTGAGGAGCAGTTCTTC. As protein: CASSSSDGSEEQFF.

The chain combines TRBV10-3 with TRBJ2-3, with a tentative D call TRBD2 (7 bases). This CDR3 has 13 residues. The germline V and J ends were trimmed by 8 bases and 14 bases, with 23 bases remaining between them. Germline V lookup: CDR1 ENHRY, CDR2 SYGVKD. This chain's CDR3 is CAIGEGGHRYAYF. The CDR3 nucleotides read TGTGCCATCGGGGAGGGGGGACACAGATACGCGTATTTT.

The rearrangement links TRBV6-5 to TRBJ2-4; D remains unclear. The germline gives CDR1 MNHEY, CDR2 SVGAGI. The CDR3 spans 13 residues. V was pared by 6 bases and J by 7 bases, with 13 bases between. The CDR3 nucleotides read TGTGCCAGCAGCCCCTGGGTGGGGAACATTCAGTACTTC. Translated: CASSPWVGNIQYF.

This rearrangement joins TRBV3-1 to TRBJ2-4; TRBD2 is a possible D gene (6 bases). The CDR3 extends over 14 amino acids. Looked up from germline, CDR1 is LGHDT and CDR2 is YNNKEL (reference sequence). The V end lost 2 bases, the J end lost 5 bases, and 10 bases lay between the germline ends. The CDR3 protein is CASSQTAGQNIQYF. DNA for the CDR3: TGTGCCAGCAGCCAAACAGCGGGCCAAAACATTCAGTACTTC.

The rearrangement links TRBV6-2 or TRBV6-3 to TRBJ1-5; TRBD1 matches at 10 bases. Germline CDR1 reads MNHEY; CDR2 reads SVGEGT. The CDR3 has 16 amino acids. V gave up 6 bases and J gave up 3 bases; unmatched junction bases: 8. DNA for the CDR3: TGTGCCAGCAGGTCCCTTGACAGGGGGCCCAATCAGCCCCAGCATTTT. Its translation is CASRSLDRGPNQPQHF.

This clonotype was detected only a few times. The chain uses TRBV2 and TRBJ2-3; D unclear. Germline loops: CDR1 SNHLY, CDR2 FYNNEI. The CDR3 consists of 13 residues. Between the trimmed V and J ends, which lost 2 bases and 14 bases, there was a span of 17 bases. CDR3 coding DNA: TGTGCCAGCAGTGAATTGCTTGGCGGATACGCGTATTTT. Its translation: CASSELLGGYAYF.

The rearrangement links TRBV5-1 to TRBJ2-3; tentatively, D is TRBD1 (6 bases). The germline gives CDR1 SGHRS, CDR2 YFSETQ. The CDR3 totals 13 residues. Between the trimmed V and J ends, which lost 1 base and 6 bases, there was a span of 9 bases. CDR3 in amino acids: CASSLFGGDTQYF. The CDR3 coding sequence is TGCGCCAGCAGCTTGTTTGGGGGCGATACGCAGTATTTT.

This clonotype was observed a handful of times. The chain carries TRBV10-3 and TRBJ2-6; no reliable D call. Per germline, CDR1 ENHRY and CDR2 SYGVKD. The V and J ends lost 4 bases and 2 bases respectively, with 3 bases between them. CDR3 length: 13 residues. The DNA of the CDR3 is TGTGCCATCAGTGGGACTGGGGCCAACGTCCTGACTTTC. Its protein is CAISGTGANVLTF.

The V gene is TRBV3-1, the J gene TRBJ2-7; D is possibly TRBD2 (5 bases). The CDR3 length is 15 residues. With 4 bases removed from V and 2 bases from J, the gap between germline ends came to 15 bases. Germline CDR1 reads LGHDT; CDR2 reads YNNKEL (reference sequence). The CDR3 here is CASSRERSLTYEQYF. For the CDR3, the DNA is TGTGCCAGCAGCCGGGAGCGTTCCCTCACCTACGAGCAGTACTTC.

This clonotype was counted only a few times. V usage is TRBV6-2 or TRBV6-3 and J usage is TRBJ2-5, with D hard to call. The end of the DNA aligns better with TRBJ2-7, so the J call may be wrong. Germline V gene sequence: CDR1 MNHEY, CDR2 SVGEGT. The CDR3 covers 13 residues. Here the CDR3 DNA reads TGTGCCAGCACCCTAATCGGACCCTCCGAGCAGTACTTC. As protein: CASTLIGPSEQYF.

This clonotype has only a few counts. This chain links TRBV20-1 with TRBJ2-5; D is undetermined. Germline V gene data show CDR1 as DFQATT and CDR2 as SNEGSKA (reference sequence). This CDR3 has 10 amino acids. The CDR3 sequence: CSLLRETQYF. The CDR3 coding sequence is TGCAGCCTCTTACGAGAGACCCAGTACTTC.

The genes are TRBV6-5 and TRBJ2-3; no firm D call. V lost 2 bases and J 0 bases, leaving 9 bases between the germline ends. Germline V lookup: CDR1 MNHEY, CDR2 SVGAGI. The CDR3 sequence is 15 residues long. The CDR3 nucleotides read TGTGCCAGCAGTTACGGGCTGTCTAGCACAGATACGCAGTATTTT. The encoded protein is CASSYGLSSTDTQYF.

CDR3: CASSLASGPSTDTQYF. The CDR3 coding sequence is TGTGCCAGCAGTTTGGCTAGCGGGCCTAGCACAGATACGCAGTATTTT. The rearrangement joins TRBV28 to TRBJ2-3, with 8 bases aligning to TRBD2. Germline CDR1 reads MDHEN; CDR2 reads SYDVKM. The ends lost 3 bases at V and 0 bases at J; junction bases unmatched: 5. There are 16 residues in the CDR3.

The J gene is TRBJ2-2, the V gene TRBV14; possible D gene TRBD2, 6 bases. V lost 2 bases to trimming and J lost 7 bases, with 11 bases between them. Looked up from germline, CDR1 is SGHDN and CDR2 is FVKESK. The CDR3 is 14 amino acids. The CDR3 is CASSQITSYGELFF. CDR3 bases: TGTGCCAGCAGCCAAATCACTAGCTACGGGGAGCTGTTTTTT.

The CDR3 sequence is CASSQGQYYNSPLHF. In DNA, the CDR3 is TGTGCCAGCAGCCAAGGACAGTATTATAATTCACCCCTCCACTTT. This chain connects TRBV14 to TRBJ1-6; D might be TRBD1 (5 bases). The V gene's germline CDR1 is SGHDN and CDR2 FVKESK. V lost 1 base, J lost 4 bases, and 8 bases lay in between. The CDR3 sequence is 15 residues long.